The next 29 T cell receptor beta chains were all read from a single sample in a study of response to subunit inactivated influenza vaccine. TCRdb reprocessed the RT-PCR reads with MiXCR, giving one entry per CDR3 protein. The sample has approximately 500,000 distinct CDR3 sequences; around 25% are singletons. This sample was shared with a second study, whose subject was T cells expressing NK-cell markers. This second study notes: TCR beta cDNA was generated via 5'RACE template switching incorporating UMIs.

Material: CD4+ T cells sorted from PBMCs, obtained 11 to 12 days after vaccination. These receptor sequences come from a man aged 45-60 years who received an inactivated influenza vaccine.

V gene TRBV14 combines with J gene TRBJ1-1, with D hard to call. V lost 1 base to trimming and J lost 7 bases, with 10 bases between them. This CDR3 has 13 amino acids. Germline V gene lookup returns CDR1 SGHDN and CDR2 FVKESK. This CDR3 is CASSQGPYGEAFF. CDR3 nucleotide sequence: TGTGCCAGCAGCCAAGGGCCCTACGGTGAAGCTTTCTTT.

J is TRBJ1-1 and V is TRBV6-2 or TRBV6-3; perhaps TRBD1 as D (6 bases). Germline V gene lookup returns CDR1 MNHEY and CDR2 SVGEGT. The CDR3 consists of 13 residues. The V end lost 6 bases, the J end lost 0 bases, and 8 bases lay between the germline ends. The CDR3 loop reads CASRDSMNTEAFF. CDR3 nucleotides: TGTGCCAGCAGGGACAGCATGAACACTGAAGCTTTCTTT.

This clonotype showed up just a few times. J is TRBJ1-2 and V is TRBV7-2, with 9 bases identical to TRBD1. Per germline, CDR1 SGHTA and CDR2 FQGNSA. V shed 4 bases and J 4 bases; nucleotides not matched to a gene: 13. This CDR3 has 17 amino acids. The DNA of the CDR3 is TGTGCCAGCAGCTCCGTGTCGGTGTACAGGGGGCCCTATGGCTACACCTTC. This encodes CASSSVSVYRGPYGYTF.

The chain combines TRBV20-1 with TRBJ2-7, with D possibly matching TRBD2 (6 bases). CDR1 and CDR2 from the germline V gene are DFQATT and SNEGSKA (reference sequence). Trimming took off 3 bases at V and 2 bases at J, with 14 bases between the two ends. The CDR3 covers 14 residues. DNA for the CDR3: TGCAGTGCTAGCGGTAGACTAGAAGCCTACGAGCAGTACTTC. It codes for CSASGRLEAYEQYF.

The V gene is TRBV30, the J gene TRBJ2-7; unclear D gene. V dropped 4 bases and J dropped 3 bases, with 13 bases sitting between them. Germline V CDR1 and CDR2: GTSNPN, SVGIG (reference sequence). This CDR3 spans 13 amino acids. CDR3 amino acids: CAWTGVGIYEQYF. Here the CDR3 DNA reads TGTGCCTGGACCGGAGTAGGGATCTACGAGCAGTACTTC.

The rearrangement links TRBV4-2 to TRBJ2-1; D call uncertain. The CDR3 contains 17 residues. CDR1 and CDR2 (germline): LGHNA, YNFKEQ. V lost 0 bases and J lost 1, with 13 bases in between. The CDR3 coding sequence is TGTGCCAGCAGCCAAGATTCGGCGGTTATTTCCTACAATGAGCAGTTCTTC. Protein sequence: CASSQDSAVISYNEQFF.

The chain combines TRBV20-1 with TRBJ2-2; D is ambiguous. This CDR3 region has 13 residues. Germline V gene data show CDR1 as DFQATT and CDR2 as SNEGSKA (reference sequence). Deletions cut 3 bases from V and 6 bases from J, with 11 bases between. The CDR3 DNA is TGCAGTGCTAGTCTCTATACCGCCGGGGAGCTGTTTTTT. It is translated as CSASLYTAGELFF.

This clonotype was found a few times. The CDR3 nucleotides read TGCAGTGCTAGAGATGCGGGACAGACTCAAGAGACCCAGTACTTC. Its protein is CSARDAGQTQETQYF. The chain recombines TRBV20-1 with TRBJ2-5; a weak D match, TRBD1 (7 bases). V was clipped by 0 bases and J by 2 bases, with 13 bases between them. This CDR3 spans 15 amino acids. The germline gives CDR1 DFQATT, CDR2 SNEGSKA (reference sequence).

This sequence joins TRBV27 and TRBJ2-5, with TRBD1 identical over 11 bases. CDR3 size: 14 residues. The germline V gene encodes CDR1 MNHEY and CDR2 SMNVEV (reference sequence). V shed 6 bases, J shed 2 bases, and the junction held 2 bases outside the gene matches. The CDR3 DNA reads TGTGCCAGCAGGGGACAGGGGGGACAAGAGACCCAGTACTTC. This gives the protein CASRGQGGQETQYF.

V is TRBV12-3 or TRBV12-4 and J is TRBJ2-4, with D possibly being TRBD1 (5 bases). This CDR3 is built from 14 residues. V lost 3 bases and J lost 8, with 14 bases in between. The CDR3 region is CASSFGQGRDIQYF. CDR3 bases: TGTGCCAGCAGTTTCGGGCAGGGCAGGGACATTCAGTACTTC.

This clonotype came up a few times. The chain combines TRBV5-1 with TRBJ2-7, with D possibly matching TRBD2 (6 bases). This CDR3 is built from 14 residues. V was trimmed by 0 bases and J by 4 bases, leaving 11 bases between them. Germline-derived CDR1 and CDR2 are SGHRS and YFSETQ. The CDR3 protein is CASSLAEGAYEQYF. In nucleotides, the CDR3 is TGCGCCAGCAGCTTGGCGGAGGGTGCGTACGAGCAGTACTTC.

This clonotype was detected a few times. The chain carries TRBV4-2 and TRBJ1-1; TRBD1 matches 7 bases. The V segment lost 4 bases and the J segment 1 base; nucleotides outside the gene matches: 6. The CDR3 has 15 amino acids. Germline V gene lookup returns CDR1 LGHNA and CDR2 YNFKEQ. CDR3 nucleotides: TGTGCCAGCAGCCGAGAACAGGGGACGAACACTGAAGCTTTCTTT. Residues: CASSREQGTNTEAFF.

On this clonotype itself: Since a much larger clone is just one base distant, this may be a read error. The conserved phenylalanine or tryptophan is not found at the CDR3 terminus, so this likely reflects a read error. In DNA form, the CDR3 reads TGCAGTGCTGCAGCCGGACCTAGAGCTGTAGATACGCAGTATCTT. Amino acid sequence: CSAAAGPRAVDTQYL. V gene TRBV20-1 combines with J gene TRBJ2-3, with D uncertain. This CDR3 is 15 amino acids long. The V gene's germline CDR1 is DFQATT and CDR2 SNEGSKA (reference sequence). Trimming left V 5 bases short and J 5 bases short, with 20 bases between.

The genes are TRBV20-1 and TRBJ2-1; TRBD2 matches at 8 bases. Germline V gives CDR1 DFQATT, CDR2 SNEGSKA (reference sequence). Trimming at V came to 1 base and at J to 6 bases, leaving 5 bases not matched to a gene. This CDR3 has 14 amino acids. CDR3 region: CSARVSGGPNEQFF. The CDR3 DNA reads as TGCAGTGCTAGAGTCAGCGGGGGCCCCAATGAGCAGTTCTTC.

The rearrangement uses TRBV20-1 and TRBJ2-4; maybe TRBD2 (6 bases). The CDR3 contains 15 residues. Trimming took 1 base from V and 3 from J, leaving 13 bases between them. Germline V gives CDR1 DFQATT, CDR2 SNEGSKA (reference sequence). CDR3 amino acids: CSARGSAGNKNIQYF. For the CDR3, the DNA is TGCAGTGCTAGAGGCTCAGCGGGCAACAAAAACATTCAGTACTTC.

The V call is TRBV7-2, the J call TRBJ2-1, with 11 bases aligning to TRBD2. The J segment lost 8 bases and the V segment lost 5 bases, leaving 8 bases of the junction unmatched. This CDR3 comprises 15 residues. Looked up from germline, CDR1 is SGHTA and CDR2 is FQGNSA. This chain's CDR3 is CASSVLAGEADEQFF. In DNA, the CDR3 is TGTGCCAGCAGCGTACTAGCGGGGGAAGCGGATGAGCAGTTCTTC.

This rearrangement joins TRBV20-1 to TRBJ1-2; 8 bases map to TRBD1. The CDR3 has 14 residues. Germline loops: CDR1 DFQATT, CDR2 SNEGSKA (reference sequence). The junction had 9 bases not matched to a gene; V was cut back by 5 bases and J by 4 bases. As DNA, the CDR3 is TGCAGTGCTGGACTCTCAGGACAGGGCTATGGCTACACCTTC. Translation gives CSAGLSGQGYGYTF.

The genes are TRBV5-1 and TRBJ2-1, with 8 bases that match TRBD2. Germline assignment: CDR1 SGHRS and CDR2 YFSETQ. This CDR3 spans 15 amino acids. Germline trimming cut 6 bases from V and 10 bases from J; bases unmatched to any gene: 15. In nucleotides, the CDR3 is TGCGCCAGCAACCCGGGGGGGTTAAGTCATGTGGAGCAGTTCTTC. Protein: CASNPGGLSHVEQFF.

The chain is built from TRBV3-1 and TRBJ2-1, with 9 bases that match TRBD1. CDR1 is LGHDT and CDR2 is YNNKEL in the germline V gene (reference sequence). The V segment lost 4 bases and the J segment 2 bases; nucleotides outside the gene matches: 6. There are 16 residues in the CDR3. CDR3 coding DNA: TGTGCCAGCAGCCTCACCGGGACAGGGCCCTACAATGAGCAGTTCTTC. Translated, it gives CASSLTGTGPYNEQFF.

In this sample, this clonotype turned up a few times. This chain connects TRBV9 to TRBJ1-2; D ambiguous. The CDR3 has 12 amino acids. Germline loops: CDR1 SGDLS, CDR2 YYNGEE. With 0 bases removed from V and 8 bases from J, the gap between germline ends came to 8 bases. The CDR3 sequence is CASSVDWGGYTF. CDR3 nucleotides: TGTGCCAGCAGCGTAGATTGGGGAGGCTACACCTTC.

This chain links TRBV15 with TRBJ2-6; possible D gene TRBD2, 5 bases. Trimming left V 0 bases short and J 1 base short, with 7 bases between. The germline gives CDR1 LNHNV, CDR2 YYDKDF (reference sequence). The CDR3 has 16 residues. As DNA, the CDR3 is TGTGCCACCAGCAGAGAATCGGGGTCTGGGGCCAACGTCCTGACTTTC. Its translation: CATSRESGSGANVLTF.

V is TRBV29-1 and J is TRBJ2-5, with 8 positions matching TRBD1. Germline V CDR1 and CDR2: SQVTM, ANQGSEA. The V segment lost 6 bases and the J segment 3 bases; nucleotides outside the gene matches: 3. This CDR3 region has 12 residues. CDR3 in amino acids: CSVTQGEETQYF. The CDR3 coding sequence is TGCAGCGTCACACAGGGGGAAGAGACCCAGTACTTC.

This clonotype was counted a few times. This chain joins TRBV20-1 and TRBJ2-1, with D perhaps matching TRBD2 (7 bases). The CDR3 totals 17 residues. The germline V and J ends were trimmed by 2 bases and 1 base, with 18 bases remaining between them. Germline CDR1 and CDR2: DFQATT and SNEGSKA (reference sequence). Here the CDR3 reads CSARKGRGMNSYNEQFF. CDR3 in DNA: TGCAGTGCTAGAAAAGGGAGGGGGATGAATTCCTACAATGAGCAGTTCTTC.

The chain uses TRBV6-2 or TRBV6-3 and TRBJ2-7, with TRBD1 as a possible D gene (6 bases). V lost 6 bases and J lost 1, with 22 bases in between. Germline CDR1 and CDR2: MNHEY and SVGEGT. The CDR3 extends over 17 amino acids. CDR3 in amino acids: CASSDGSRGRYSYEQYF. The CDR3 coding sequence is TGTGCCAGCAGCGATGGAAGCAGGGGTCGTTATTCCTACGAGCAGTACTTC.

The chain joins TRBV28 to TRBJ1-5, with D perhaps matching TRBD1 (5 bases). This CDR3 has 15 amino acids. Germline assignment: CDR1 MDHEN and CDR2 SYDVKM. The germline V and J ends were trimmed by 8 bases and 0 bases, with 14 bases remaining between them. CDR3 DNA sequence: TGTGCCAGCCGGTATGGGACGGATAGCAATCAGCCCCAGCATTTT. Amino acid sequence: CASRYGTDSNQPQHF. The variable domain in full, completed from reference TRBV28 and TRBJ1-5, reads DVKVTQSSRYLVKRTGEKVFLECVQDMDHENMFWYRQDPGLGLRLIYFSYDVKMKEKGDIPEGYSVSREKKERFSLILESASTNQTSMYLCASRYGTDSNQPQHFGDGTRLSIL.

This clonotype was detected a few times. The gene calls are TRBV4-2 and TRBJ1-2; no clear D gene. The CDR3 spans 14 residues. The ends were cut back, 0 bases at V and 2 bases at J, with 7 bases in the middle. CDR1 is LGHNA and CDR2 is YNFKEQ in the germline V gene. The CDR3: CASSQDGQNYGYTF. The CDR3, as DNA: TGTGCCAGCAGCCAAGATGGCCAGAACTATGGCTACACCTTC.

This clonotype was seen a few times. The rearrangement links TRBV18 to TRBJ2-7; D gene ambiguous. The CDR3 sequence is 15 residues long. CDR1 and CDR2 (germline): KGHSH, LQKENI. Trimming removed 3 bases at V and 0 bases at J, with 12 bases between. CDR3 region: CASSPAGLSSYEQYF. The CDR3 DNA reads TGTGCCAGCTCACCGGCAGGCCTAAGCTCCTACGAGCAGTACTTC.

This clonotype was counted a few times. The CDR3: CASSSTGTHASYGYTF. CDR3 bases: TGCGCCAGCAGCTCCACCGGGACCCACGCCTCCTATGGCTACACCTTC. This chain links TRBV5-1 with TRBJ1-2; tentative D call: TRBD1 (5 bases). Trimming shortened V by 3 bases and J by 4 bases, and 19 bases separated the two germline ends. CDR1 is SGHRS, CDR2 YFSETQ, per germline. CDR3 length: 16 residues.

The J gene is TRBJ2-7, the V gene TRBV9; 8 bases fit TRBD2. This CDR3 is built from 14 residues. The V and J ends lost 8 bases and 5 bases, in that order; junction bases with no gene match: 12. From germline, CDR1 is SGDLS and CDR2 YYNGEE. The CDR3 nucleotides read TGTGCCAGTGCTCCCCCGGGGGGGGCGGACGAGCAGTACTTC. This sequence encodes CASAPPGGADEQYF.